This TCR beta chain was identified in a study of T-cell memory formation after mild COVID-19. CDR1 is SGHRS and CDR2 is YFSETQ in the germline V gene. V was trimmed by 1 base and J by 2 bases, leaving 12 bases between them. This CDR3 is built from 15 residues. TCR alpha and TCR beta cDNA libraries carrying sample barcodes and UMIs came from 5'RACE with constant-segment primers. TCRdb re-analysed the 5' RACE reads in MiXCR, keeping a single row per CDR3 protein. The table has just over 350,000 distinct CDR3 sequences, approximately 15% seen once. This clonotype was found a few times. Antigen specificity is unknown. Findings and caveats of the study: What remained unconfirmed was the SARS-CoV-2 specificity of second-wave clones peaking on day 37. A balance of CD4 and CD8 characterized clones contracting day 15 to 85, whereas later expanders leaned CD4+. Within pre-infection memory, some responding clones were found, suggesting cross-reactive memory joined.

The TCR originated in a man aged 18 to 30 who had mild COVID-19 (a few samples of this study predate the infection). Cell type and time point are not known. This chain uses TRBV5-1 with TRBJ1-1; D might be TRBD1 (5 bases). Specimen: PBMCs or a T cell subset sorted from them (not recorded which). The CDR3 coding sequence is TGCGCCAGCAGCTTGTCGGCAGGGATAAACACTGAAGCTTTCTTT. The encoded protein is CASSLSAGINTEAFF. The variable domain in full, completed from reference TRBV5-1 and TRBJ1-1, reads KAGVTQTPRYLIKTRGQQVTLSCSPISGHRSVSWYQQTPGQGLQFLFEYFSETQRNKGNFPGRFSGRQFSNSRSEMNVSTLELGDSALYLCASSLSAGINTEAFFGQGTRLTVV.